This TCR beta chain stems from a study of response to subunit inactivated influenza vaccine. This clonotype was picked up one time. The CDR3 runs 18 residues. In germline, CDR1 is SGHAT, CDR2 FQNNGV. Germline trimming cut 5 bases from V and 0 bases from J; bases unmatched to any gene: 10. TCRdb re-analysed the RT-PCR reads in MiXCR, keeping a single row per CDR3 protein. The sample yields about 650,000 distinct CDR3 sequences, 15% to 19% seen once. This clonotype was sampled from a man aged 50 or older who received an inactivated influenza vaccine. This chain connects TRBV11-2 to TRBJ1-5; 10 nucleotides match TRBD1. The input for sequencing was PBMCs from blood, taken about 11 days after vaccination. The CDR3 reads CASSRRDRGVLSNQPQHF. CDR3 coding DNA: TGTGCCAGCAGCAGAAGGGACAGGGGAGTCCTTAGCAATCAGCCCCAGCATTTT.